The 31 T cell receptor beta chains listed next were all sequenced from one sample in a study of cytomegalovirus exposure and HLA in healthy donors. Assay used: immunoSEQ multiplex PCR; TCRdb lists only in-frame clones, some missing. The data hold over 75,000 clones, with 85% observed a single time. The sequenced material came from PBMCs. The source of these receptors is a man between 18 and 35 years old in good health and CMV-seropositive.

The chain links TRBV12-5 to TRBJ2-6; the D is unclear. V lost 6 bases and J 2 bases, leaving 5 bases between the germline ends. There are 13 residues in the CDR3. CDR1 LGHNT and CDR2 FRNRAP come from the germline V gene. The CDR3 coding sequence is TGTGCTAGTGGCCTCGCTGGGGCCAACGTCCTGACTTTC. It is translated as CASGLAGANVLTF.

This rearrangement joins TRBV6-1 to TRBJ2-1; 7 nucleotides agree with TRBD1. The V gene's germline CDR1 is MNHNS and CDR2 SASEGT. CDR3 size: 14 residues. V gave up 4 bases and J gave up 7 bases; unmatched junction bases: 7. In DNA form, the CDR3 reads TGTGCCAGCAGTGGGGGGACAGAGAGTAATGAGCAGTTCTTC. Protein sequence: CASSGGTESNEQFF.

V gene TRBV28 combines with J gene TRBJ1-5, with a possible D match to TRBD1 (6 bases). Germline values: CDR1 MDHEN, CDR2 SYDVKM. V was cut by 4 bases and J by 2 bases, with 21 bases left in between. The CDR3 is 18 amino acids. The CDR3, as DNA: TGTGCCAGCAGTTCCCCACCCCAGGGGTATATTGGCAATCAGCCCCAGCATTTT. Translating gives CASSSPPQGYIGNQPQHF.

Only one count was recorded for this clone. The rearrangement joins TRBV11-2 to TRBJ2-7, with D possibly being TRBD2 (5 bases). Trimming removed 2 bases at V and 2 bases at J, with 13 bases between. The CDR3 sequence is 15 residues long. CDR1 is SGHAT and CDR2 is FQNNGV in the germline V gene. CDR3 region: CASSLNPGLAYEQYF. The CDR3 DNA reads as TGTGCCAGCAGCTTAAACCCGGGATTGGCCTACGAGCAGTACTTC.

The rearrangement joins TRBV27 to TRBJ2-1; 11 bases agree with TRBD2. V lost 7 bases, J lost 4 bases, and 6 bases stayed unmatched. CDR3 length equals 15 residues. Germline V gene data show CDR1 as MNHEY and CDR2 as SMNVEV (reference sequence). CDR3 coding DNA: TGTGCCAGCACTCCGGGACTAGCGGCATACAATGAGCAGTTCTTC. This codes for CASTPGLAAYNEQFF.

The V and J genes are TRBV4-1 and TRBJ2-7, with TRBD2 matching over 7 bases. V gave up 0 bases and J gave up 5 bases; unmatched junction bases: 4. This CDR3 region has 14 residues. The germline V gene encodes CDR1 MGHRA and CDR2 YSYEKL. The CDR3: CASSQERGEDEQYF. In nucleotides, the CDR3 is TGCGCCAGCAGCCAAGAACGGGGGGAAGACGAGCAGTACTTC.

This chain connects TRBV6-1 to TRBJ1-3, with D hard to call. Germline lookup yields CDR1 MNHNS and CDR2 SASEGT. CDR3 size: 15 residues. V was cut by 4 bases and J by 0 bases, with 10 bases left in between. The CDR3 spells CASSVGKSSGNTIYF. In DNA, the CDR3 is TGTGCCAGCAGTGTTGGTAAGAGCTCTGGAAACACCATATATTTT.

This chain connects TRBV28 to TRBJ1-2, with 7 bases aligning to TRBD1. V shed 5 bases and J 3 bases; nucleotides not matched to a gene: 9. The CDR3 has 15 residues. Germline V lookup: CDR1 MDHEN, CDR2 SYDVKM. CDR3 DNA sequence: TGTGCCAGCAGTCCCAGAAGACAGGGCGACTATGGCTACACCTTC. This encodes CASSPRRQGDYGYTF.

The rearrangement links TRBV6-1 to TRBJ2-3; D remains unclear. Germline-derived CDR1 and CDR2 are MNHNS and SASEGT. V lost 6 bases and J 0 bases, leaving 10 bases between the germline ends. This CDR3 comprises 14 residues. The DNA for the CDR3 is TGTGCCAGCAGCGCCAGGCTTAGCACAGATACGCAGTATTTT. It yields the protein CASSARLSTDTQYF.

The chain joins TRBV19 to TRBJ2-1; maybe TRBD2 (6 bases). Trimming stripped 8 bases from V and 4 bases from J, with 18 bases between. Looked up from germline, CDR1 is LNHDA and CDR2 is SQIVND (reference sequence). There are 15 residues in the CDR3. DNA of the CDR3: TGTGCCAGTCGTCCGGCCAGAGGAGGGTACAATGAGCAGTTCTTC. This encodes CASRPARGGYNEQFF.

This clone has a count of ten or more. V gene TRBV6-5 combines with J gene TRBJ2-6; no firm D call. Germline V gene sequence: CDR1 MNHEY, CDR2 SVGAGI. Trimming left V 0 bases short and J 1 base short, with 4 bases between. CDR3 length: 15 amino acids. CDR3 sequence reads: CASSYSSSGANVLTF. In DNA, the CDR3 is TGTGCCAGCAGTTACTCTTCTTCTGGGGCCAACGTCCTGACTTTC.

The chain is built from TRBV27 and TRBJ2-3; D might be TRBD1 (6 bases). The germline V gene has CDR1 MNHEY and CDR2 SMNVEV (reference sequence). V lost 4 bases to trimming and J lost 4 bases, with 21 bases between them. The CDR3 consists of 17 residues. The CDR3 bases are TGTGCCAGCAGTTACTTGTCAGGGGTAGTTAGCGCAGATACGCAGTATTTT. Translation gives CASSYLSGVVSADTQYF.

The chain joins TRBV5-1 to TRBJ2-1; TRBD2 agrees at 15 bases. V shed 4 bases and J 7 bases; nucleotides not matched to a gene: 6. The CDR3 is made up of 16 amino acids. Germline CDR1 SGHRS, CDR2 YFSETQ. This CDR3 reads CASSPGTSGRNNEQFF. The CDR3 DNA follows: TGCGCCAGCAGCCCCGGGACTAGCGGGAGGAATAATGAGCAGTTCTTC.

The V and J genes are TRBV5-1 and TRBJ1-1; 9 positions match TRBD1. This CDR3 has 16 amino acids. With 2 bases clipped from V and 1 base from J, the junction kept 6 bases outside the gene matches. Germline loops: CDR1 SGHRS, CDR2 YFSETQ. DNA of the CDR3: TGCGCCAGCAGCTTACAGGGGGCGAGGCCGAACACTGAAGCTTTCTTT. This gives the protein CASSLQGARPNTEAFF.

This clone has more than one count but fewer than ten. The V call is TRBV7-6, the J call TRBJ2-6, with 9 bases lining up with TRBD2. J lost 3 bases, V lost 4 bases, and 4 bases had no gene match. The CDR3 consists of 16 residues. Germline V gene sequence: CDR1 SGHVS, CDR2 FNYEAQ. CDR3 region: CASSSSGEGGANVLTF. The CDR3 nucleotides read TGTGCCAGCAGCTCTAGCGGGGAGGGTGGGGCCAACGTCCTGACTTTC.

This clone appeared a single time. The V call is TRBV11-1, the J call TRBJ2-2, with TRBD1 matching 8 bases. CDR1 SGHAT and CDR2 FQDESV come from the germline V gene (reference sequence). The CDR3 loop spans 15 amino acids. V shed 5 bases, J shed 1 base, and the junction held 3 bases outside the gene matches. CDR3 in amino acids: CASSLGQGNTGELFF. Written as DNA, the CDR3 is TGTGCCAGCAGCCTAGGACAGGGGAACACCGGGGAGCTGTTTTTT.

There are a few counts of this clone. The chain uses TRBV29-1 and TRBJ2-2, with D unclear. The CDR3 contains 11 residues. Germline CDR1 is SQVTM and CDR2 is ANQGSEA. The ends were cut back, 4 bases at V and 6 bases at J, with 6 bases in the middle. The CDR3 protein is CSVGGAGELFF. CDR3 in DNA: TGCAGCGTTGGAGGCGCCGGGGAGCTGTTTTTT.

This chain joins TRBV6-6 and TRBJ2-4, with TRBD1 matching 9 bases. This CDR3 comprises 14 residues. Germline-derived CDR1 and CDR2 are MNHNY and SVGAGI (reference sequence). V lost 2 bases, J lost 9 bases, and 5 bases stayed unmatched. CDR3 nucleotide sequence: TGTGCCAGCAGTTACGGGGACAGGGAGATCATTCAGTACTTC. It codes for CASSYGDREIIQYF.

The chain carries TRBV6-4 and TRBJ1-2, with a weak D call TRBD1 (5 bases). The germline V gene encodes CDR1 MRHNA and CDR2 SNTAGT. The CDR3 sequence is 14 residues long. V lost 3 bases and J 4 bases, leaving 12 bases between the germline ends. The CDR3 DNA reads TGTGCCAGCAGTGAGACGACAGAAACCTATGGCTACACCTTC. It is translated as CASSETTETYGYTF.

The V and J genes are TRBV28 and TRBJ1-2; 8 bases match TRBD1. With 6 bases clipped from V and 8 bases from J, the junction kept 11 bases outside the gene matches. The CDR3 runs to 14 residues. Germline CDR1 is MDHEN and CDR2 is SYDVKM. The CDR3 sequence: CASSPGQGLNGYTF. As DNA, the CDR3 is TGTGCCAGCAGCCCAGGACAGGGATTAAACGGCTACACCTTC.

The chain couples TRBV5-1 to TRBJ2-7; 8 bases line up with TRBD1. Germline V CDR1 and CDR2: SGHRS, YFSETQ. The CDR3 sequence is 15 residues long. The trim removed 3 bases at V and 3 bases at J, leaving 8 bases unmatched. CDR3 protein: CASSSGTGGLYEQYV. The CDR3 DNA reads TGCGCCAGCAGCTCCGGGACAGGAGGTCTCTACGAGCAGTACGTC.

The CDR3 DNA is TGTGCCAGCAGCTCCCCGACGGGTCTTAATGAAAAACTGTTTTTT. It yields the protein CASSSPTGLNEKLFF. J is TRBJ1-4 and V is TRBV13; no definite D call. The CDR3 is 15 residues long. V lost 4 bases and J lost 4, with 13 bases in between. Per the germline V gene, CDR1 is PRHDT and CDR2 is FYEKMQ (reference sequence).

The CDR3 sequence is CASTRLGAVNTEAFF. The CDR3 DNA follows: TGTGCCAGCACCAGACTAGGCGCAGTGAACACTGAAGCTTTCTTT. The genes are TRBV6-1 and TRBJ1-1; D call uncertain. Germline V gene lookup returns CDR1 MNHNS and CDR2 SASEGT. The length of the CDR3 is 15 residues. The V gene lost 7 bases and the J gene lost 0 bases, with 15 bases spanning the gap.

V usage is TRBV25-1 and J usage is TRBJ2-4; TRBD1 might be the D (7 bases). This CDR3 comprises 15 residues. Looked up from germline, CDR1 is MGHDK and CDR2 is SYGVNS. V shed 6 bases and J shed 6 bases, with 18 bases lying between them. CDR3 DNA sequence: TGTGCCAGCAGCCCCTTTCGACAGGGAGGAAACATTCAGTACTTC. It encodes CASSPFRQGGNIQYF.

The chain links TRBV6-5 to TRBJ2-2; D gene unclear. This CDR3 contains 15 residues. V shed 0 bases and J shed 0 bases, with 5 bases lying between them. Germline-derived CDR1 and CDR2 are MNHEY and SVGAGI. DNA for the CDR3: TGTGCCAGCAGTTACTCGGCAGCGAACACCGGGGAGCTGTTTTTT. This sequence encodes CASSYSAANTGELFF.

The chain carries TRBV28 and TRBJ2-3; perhaps TRBD1 as D (5 bases). The ends were cut back, 2 bases at V and 0 bases at J, with 12 bases in the middle. The CDR3 consists of 16 residues. From germline, CDR1 is MDHEN and CDR2 SYDVKM. DNA for the CDR3: TGTGCCAGCAGTTTAGGCCCAGGGCCTAGCACAGATACGCAGTATTTT. It translates to CASSLGPGPSTDTQYF.

This clone is a singleton in its sample. The J gene is TRBJ1-1, the V gene TRBV5-1; 11 bases agree with TRBD1. Per the germline V gene, CDR1 is SGHRS and CDR2 is YFSETQ. The CDR3 runs to 14 residues. The V gene end was trimmed by 3 bases and the J gene end by 8 bases; junction bases not matched to a gene: 6. CDR3 residues: CASSSGTGGLEAFF. Written as DNA, the CDR3 is TGCGCCAGCAGCTCCGGGACAGGGGGATTAGAAGCTTTCTTT.

The chain carries TRBV5-4 and TRBJ1-2, with 8 bases matching TRBD1. CDR1 and CDR2 from the germline V gene are SGHNT and YYREEE (reference sequence). The CDR3 has 15 residues. V shed 2 bases and J 4 bases; nucleotides not matched to a gene: 7. The CDR3 loop is CASSFQTGVGYGYTF. The CDR3 DNA follows: TGTGCCAGCAGCTTTCAGACAGGGGTGGGCTATGGCTACACCTTC.

This rearrangement joins TRBV9 to TRBJ2-2; 7 bases match TRBD2. CDR3 length equals 15 residues. V lost 1 base to trimming and J lost 4 bases; unmatched junction nucleotides: 4. CDR1 is SGDLS and CDR2 is YYNGEE in the germline V gene. The CDR3 DNA reads as TGTGCCAGCAGCGTATGGGGGGGGGTCACCGGGGAGCTGTTTTTT. It codes for CASSVWGGVTGELFF.

The rearrangement links TRBV14 to TRBJ2-7, with 8 bases that match TRBD1. Germline-derived CDR1 and CDR2 are SGHDN and FVKESK. The CDR3 loop spans 14 amino acids. J gave up 5 bases and V 3 bases, and 6 bases lay outside the gene matches. This CDR3 reads CASSQTGDWDEQYF. The CDR3 DNA follows: TGTGCCAGCAGCCAGACAGGGGACTGGGACGAGCAGTACTTC.

This clone has only a few counts. This chain connects TRBV30 to TRBJ1-2, with TRBD1 identical over 12 bases. After removal of 1 base from V and 7 bases from J, the junction contained 7 bases not matched to a gene. The CDR3 spans 15 residues. The germline CDR1 and CDR2 sequences are GTSNPN and SVGIG (reference sequence). The CDR3 region is CAWSAWDRGRGGYTF. CDR3 nucleotide sequence: TGTGCCTGGAGTGCGTGGGACAGGGGGCGCGGTGGCTACACCTTC. Full variable domain (outside the CDR3, taken from reference TRBV30 and TRBJ1-2): SQTIHQWPATLVQPVGSPLSLECTVEGTSNPNLYWYRQAAGRGLQLLFYSVGIGQISSEVPQNLSASRPQDRQFILSSKKLLLSDSGFYLCAWSAWDRGRGGYTFGSGTRLTVV.